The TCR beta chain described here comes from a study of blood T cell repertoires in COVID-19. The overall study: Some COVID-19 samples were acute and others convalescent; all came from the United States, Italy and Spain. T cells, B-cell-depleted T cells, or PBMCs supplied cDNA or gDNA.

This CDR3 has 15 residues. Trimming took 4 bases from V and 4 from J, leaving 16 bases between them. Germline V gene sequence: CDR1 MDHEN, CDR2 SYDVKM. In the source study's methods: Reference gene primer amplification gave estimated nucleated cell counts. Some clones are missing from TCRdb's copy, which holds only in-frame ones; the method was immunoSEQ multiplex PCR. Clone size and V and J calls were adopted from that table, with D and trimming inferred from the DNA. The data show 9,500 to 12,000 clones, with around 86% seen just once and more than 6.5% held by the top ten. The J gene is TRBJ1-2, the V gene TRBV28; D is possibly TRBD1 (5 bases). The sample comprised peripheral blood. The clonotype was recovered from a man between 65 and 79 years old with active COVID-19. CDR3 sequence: CASSSSPRVSYGYTF. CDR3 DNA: TGTGCCAGCAGTTCCTCCCCCAGGGTGAGCTATGGCTACACCTTC.